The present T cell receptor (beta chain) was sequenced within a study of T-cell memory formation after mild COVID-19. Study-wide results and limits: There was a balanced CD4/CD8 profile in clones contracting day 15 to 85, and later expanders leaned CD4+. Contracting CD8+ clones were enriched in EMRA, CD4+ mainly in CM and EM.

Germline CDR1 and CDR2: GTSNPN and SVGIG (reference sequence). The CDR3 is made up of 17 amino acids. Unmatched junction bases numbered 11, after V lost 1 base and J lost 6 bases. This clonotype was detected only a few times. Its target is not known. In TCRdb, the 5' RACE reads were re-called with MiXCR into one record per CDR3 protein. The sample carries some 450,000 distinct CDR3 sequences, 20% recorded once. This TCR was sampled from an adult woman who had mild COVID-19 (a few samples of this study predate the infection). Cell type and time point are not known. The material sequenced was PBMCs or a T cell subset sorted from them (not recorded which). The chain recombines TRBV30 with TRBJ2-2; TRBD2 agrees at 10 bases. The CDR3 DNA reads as TGTGCCTGGAGTGCCTCTCGTATTAGCGGGAGGCCCGGGGAGCTGTTTTTT. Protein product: CAWSASRISGRPGELFF.